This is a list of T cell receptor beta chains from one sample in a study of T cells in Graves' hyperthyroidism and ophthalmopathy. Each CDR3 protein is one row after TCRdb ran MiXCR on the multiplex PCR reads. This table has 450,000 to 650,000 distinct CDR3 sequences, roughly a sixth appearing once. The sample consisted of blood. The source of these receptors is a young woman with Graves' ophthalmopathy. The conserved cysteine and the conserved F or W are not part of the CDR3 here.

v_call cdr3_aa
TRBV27 ASSLLGQGSYGYT
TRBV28 ASSLGGLAGGVNEQF
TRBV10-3 AISEWTGGLDEQF
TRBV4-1 ASSPLGGTSSYEQY
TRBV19 ASSMGGATNTEAF
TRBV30 AWSVGAGNMNTEAF
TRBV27 ASSLLVREGSPLH
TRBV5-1 ASSLPAGVTIADTQY
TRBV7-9 ASSLTTALNTEAF
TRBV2 ASRDNQGPMNTEAF
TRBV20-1 SAHRGFSTEAF
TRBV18 ASSPETGLNGYT
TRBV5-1 ASSLEGGDYGYT
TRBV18 ASSPLVDNSYEQY
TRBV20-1 SAGTGTIYNEQF
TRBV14 ASSQLAYNEQF
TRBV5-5 ASSPTVQPSYEQY
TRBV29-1 SVDEGGQREKLF
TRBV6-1 ASRPTGDGYT
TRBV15 ATSRALDEQF
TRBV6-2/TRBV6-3 ASSERAHGSAPEAF
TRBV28 ASSLGYSEQY
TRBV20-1 SASKGPGSPLH
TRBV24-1 ATSDHREIGYNEQF
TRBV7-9 ASSLEGSLGQAF
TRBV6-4 ASSDRTSGDTGELF
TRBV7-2 ASSSGRGYTGELF
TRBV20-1 SARGGGEAGSPLH
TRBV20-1 SAPEAGEQY
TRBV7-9 ASSPAGNTIY
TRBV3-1 ASSQEVRVEWTEAF
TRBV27 ASSPWAGSELF
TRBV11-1 ASSLPVGGELF
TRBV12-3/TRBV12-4 ASNTGDTGELF
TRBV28 ASSSGTGVGNTIY
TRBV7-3 ASSHVQGGNTGELF
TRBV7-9 ASSKRDSPYNEQF